This T cell receptor beta chain was documented in a study of CD8 T cells in ankylosing spondylitis. Regarding the study as a whole: Some motif variants had been reported before (in reactive arthritis synovial fluid and blood). For ankylosing spondylitis blood, a TCR beta motif of 7 to 9 highly homologous variants appeared characteristic. Reported data indicate significant enrichment of disease-linked clones within matched ankylosing spondylitis synovial fluid.

This clonotype was observed many times. The target antigen is unknown. CDR3 length equals 10 residues. CDR1 is SEHNR and CDR2 is FQNEAQ in the germline V gene (reference sequence). Trimming removed 7 bases from V and 14 bases from J, with 12 bases in between. Quantitative 5'-RACE with molecular barcodes was used to make the TCR beta libraries. MiXCR, run by TCRdb on the 5' RACE reads, gives a single entry per CDR3 protein. The data contain around 490,000 distinct CDR3 sequences, approximately 5.3% of them singletons. The chain carries TRBV7-9 and TRBJ2-1; no clear D gene. This receptor was taken from a male donor with ankylosing spondylitis. The sequenced sample was blood, either unsorted or a sorted T cell fraction (not recorded which). The CDR3 reads CASIGVFEFF. CDR3 in DNA: TGTGCCAGCATTGGGGTTTTTGAGTTCTTC. Supplemented by reference TRBV7-9 and TRBJ2-1, the full variable domain reads DTGVSQNPRHKITKRGQNVTFRCDPISEHNRLYWYRQTLGQGPEFLTYFQNEAQLEKSRLLSDRFSAERPKGSFSTLEIQRTEQGDSAMYLCASIGVFEFFGPGTRLTVL.